Listed below are T cell receptor beta chains from one sample, sequenced in a study of cytomegalovirus exposure and HLA in healthy donors. Produced via immunoSEQ multiplex PCR; TCRdb's table is partial and in-frame only. Of roughly 160,000 clones listed, around 85% are singletons. The sample taken for sequencing was PBMCs. The receptor set was obtained from a man aged 35-49 years in good health and CMV-seronegative. Each CDR3 is given with its conserved first and last residue. The D gene is left open where the match is weak. Some rows have no size entry. The others give once, few or many, or a class for an expanded clone.

>20|TRBJ2-7|.|TRBV21-1|.
CASSTPNWIIAETSPYEQYF
TGTGCCAGCAGCACCCCTAACTGGATAATAGCAGAGACTAGCCCCTACGAGCAGTACTTC
>12|TRBJ2-5|.|TRBV6-5|.
CASSPGQGWQYF
TGTGCCAGCAGCCCAGGCCAGGGGTGGCAGTACTTC
>15|TRBJ2-1|.|TRBV4-3|TRBD2
CASSPSGGAVNEQFF
TGCGCCAGCAGCCCTAGCGGGGGGGCTGTCAATGAGCAGTTCTTC
>14|TRBJ2-5|.|TRBV21-1|.
CAGRWSMVLETQYF
TGTGCCGGCCGGTGGAGTATGGTTTTGGAGACCCAGTACTTC
>11|TRBJ1-2|.|TRBV19|.
CASIGSGGYTF
TGTGCCAGTATCGGGTCCGGCGGCTACACCTTC
>15|TRBJ2-5|.|TRBV13|TRBD2
CASSLGGGAWETQYF
TGTGCCAGCAGCTTAGGCGGGGGGGCCTGGGAGACCCAGTACTTC
>15|TRBJ1-3|.|TRBV6-1|.
CASSDRGVSGNTIYF
TGTGCCAGCAGTGATCGAGGAGTCTCTGGAAACACCATATATTTT
>14|TRBJ1-5|.|TRBV18|.
CASTSGYSNQPQHF
TGTGCCAGCACCTCAGGTTATAGCAATCAGCCCCAGCATTTT
>13|TRBJ1-1|.|TRBV18|TRBD1
CASSRGQGTEAFF
TGTGCCAGCTCACGTGGACAGGGCACTGAAGCTTTCTTT
>19|TRBJ1-4|.|TRBV7-9|TRBD1
CASSSDRRDRVPTNEKLFF
TGTGCCAGCAGCTCAGATCGCCGGGACAGGGTCCCAACTAATGAAAAACTGTTTTTT
>14|TRBJ2-7|once|TRBV5-5|TRBD1
CASSYDRVFYEQYF
TGTGCCAGCAGCTACGACAGGGTCTTCTACGAGCAGTACTTC
>13|TRBJ2-2|.|TRBV12-5|.
CASGLVLTGELFF
TGTGCTAGTGGTTTGGTCCTCACCGGGGAGCTGTTTTTT
>13|TRBJ1-1|.|TRBV6-5|.
CASREGGITEAFF
TGTGCCAGCAGGGAGGGGGGGATCACTGAAGCTTTCTTT
>13|TRBJ1-1|.|TRBV5-6|.
CASSPGGSLGAFF
TGTGCCAGCAGCCCCGGAGGGAGCCTAGGAGCTTTCTTT
>13|TRBJ1-1|.|TRBV30|.
CAWSVAWASEAFF
TGTGCCTGGAGTGTAGCTTGGGCGTCTGAAGCTTTCTTT
>16|TRBJ2-5|.|TRBV9|.
CASSVATGSPSETQYF
TGTGCCAGCAGCGTTGCCACAGGAAGCCCCTCGGAGACCCAGTACTTC
>15|TRBJ2-7|.|TRBV6-5|.
CASSYSTDTSYEQYF
TGTGCCAGCAGTTACTCCACGGACACAAGCTACGAGCAGTACTTC
>12|TRBJ2-5|.|TRBV7-9|.
CSSTDLQETQYF
TGTTCCTCCACAGATTTACAAGAGACCCAGTACTTC
>13|TRBJ2-3|.|TRBV13|.
CASSSSRVRTQYF
TGTGCCAGCAGCTCCTCCAGGGTTCGTACGCAGTATTTT
>14|TRBJ1-2|.|TRBV30|TRBD1
CAWSVLRDRGGYTF
TGTGCCTGGAGTGTACTGCGGGACAGGGGTGGCTACACCTTC
>14|TRBJ1-2|.|TRBV28|.
CASSLSPVNYGYTF
TGTGCCAGCAGTTTAAGCCCGGTTAACTATGGCTACACCTTC
>15|TRBJ2-5|.|TRBV2|TRBD2
CASNSLAGGQETQYF
TGTGCCAGCAATTCACTAGCGGGGGGCCAAGAGACCCAGTACTTC